This T cell receptor beta chain was identified during a study of shared clonotypes between healthy human individuals. Study outcomes and limitations: Blood alone was sampled, and tissue repertoires likely differ.

Comment on this clone: The antigen remains undetermined.

For sorted subsets, approximately 0.2 ug DNA per replicate equaled roughly 29,000 T cell genomes. In the authors' workflow: ImmunoSEQ gave junction-only sequences without quality scores, so filtering differed. Only in-frame clones appear in the TCRdb table, and some are missing; sequencing was by immunoSEQ multiplex PCR. Clone size and the V and J calls come from that table; the DNA yielded D and trimming. The data hold about 710,000 clones, with approximately 72% observed a single time. This receptor was taken from a woman aged 25-40 years in good health. What was sequenced was memory CD4+ T cells sorted from blood. The subset here: CD45RA-negative fraction.

CDR3 amino acids: CASSLGPSPSAGVEETQYF. The DNA for the CDR3 is TGCGCCAGCAGCTTGGGCCCATCTCCCTCAGCGGGAGTTGAGGAGACCCAGTACTTC. The gene calls are TRBV5-1 and TRBJ2-5; 8 positions agree with TRBD2. Germline V gene sequence: CDR1 SGHRS, CDR2 YFSETQ. Trimming cost V 0 bases and J 5 bases; bases outside gene matches: 18. This CDR3 has 19 residues.